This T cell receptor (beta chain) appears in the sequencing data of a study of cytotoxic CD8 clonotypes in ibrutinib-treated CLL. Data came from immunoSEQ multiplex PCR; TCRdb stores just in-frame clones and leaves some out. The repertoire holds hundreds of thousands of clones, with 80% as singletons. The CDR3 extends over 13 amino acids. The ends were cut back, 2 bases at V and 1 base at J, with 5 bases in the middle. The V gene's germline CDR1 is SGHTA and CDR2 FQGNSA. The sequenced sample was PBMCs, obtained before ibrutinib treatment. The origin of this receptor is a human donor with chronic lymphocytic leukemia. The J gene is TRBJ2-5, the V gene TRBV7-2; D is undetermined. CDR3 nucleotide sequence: TGTGCCAGCAGCTTATTCTCCCAAGAGACCCAGTACTTC. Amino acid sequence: CASSLFSQETQYF. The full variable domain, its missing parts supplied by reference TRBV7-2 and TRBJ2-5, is GAGVSQSPSNKVTEKGKDVELRCDPISGHTALYWYRQSLGQGLEFLIYFQGNSAPDKSGLPSDRFSAERTGGSVSTLTIQRTQQEDSAVYLCASSLFSQETQYFGPGTRLLVL.